The present entry profiles one T cell receptor (beta chain) with its context. This sample stems from a study of T cell changes during pregnancy in multiple sclerosis. The assay was immunoSEQ multiplex PCR, and TCRdb's table has in-frame clones only and misses some. This sample has 40,000 to 45,000 clones, with 89% found just once. The source is a female donor with multiple sclerosis, enrolled in a pregnancy study. The material was CD4+ T cells from peripheral blood mononuclear cells, obtained in the first trimester of pregnancy.

Here the CDR3 DNA reads TGTGCCAGCAGTTACTCGGGCGTAAACAATCAGCCCCAGCATTTT. Protein: CASSYSGVNNQPQHF. The chain carries TRBV6-5 and TRBJ1-5; D is ambiguous. The germline CDR1 and CDR2 sequences are MNHEY and SVGAGI. CDR3 length: 15 amino acids. V was shortened by 0 bases and J by 3 bases, with 9 bases between the two germline ends.